The 22 T cell receptor beta chains listed next were all sequenced from one sample in a study of OX40 agonist ivuxolimab in advanced cancers. Sequencing was performed with immunoSEQ multiplex PCR; in TCRdb, only in-frame clones are kept and a portion is missing. Of roughly 22,000 clones in the sample, about 90% are singletons; the top ten hold over 25%. The sequenced sample was CD4+ or CD8+ T cells sorted from blood, obtained in a trial of the OX40 agonist ivuxolimab. The receptors derive from an adult with an advanced solid tumor such as melanoma, head and neck, liver or kidney cancer.

The chain employs TRBV7-6 and TRBJ2-3; D is undetermined. The germline gives CDR1 SGHVS, CDR2 FNYEAQ. The length of the CDR3 is 12 residues. The V and J ends lost 5 bases and 11 bases respectively, with 14 bases between them. This CDR3 is CASSPPERKQYF. For the CDR3, the DNA is TGTGCCAGCAGCCCCCCAGAACGGAAGCAGTATTTT.

The chain joins TRBV6-1 to TRBJ1-2, with D perhaps TRBD1 (5 bases). The V end was cut by 2 bases, the J end by 2 bases, with 12 bases between. CDR1 and CDR2 (germline): MNHNS, SASEGT. The CDR3 has 15 amino acids. CDR3 in DNA: TGTGCCAGCAGTGAACTTGGGGGACTAAACTATGGCTACACCTTC. This encodes CASSELGGLNYGYTF.

This clone has a handful of counts. V usage is TRBV9 and J usage is TRBJ1-5, with D possibly TRBD1 on 5 matching bases. Trimming cost V 0 bases and J 7 bases, with 8 bases left between them. Germline V gives CDR1 SGDLS, CDR2 YYNGEE. The CDR3 is 13 residues long. CDR3 residues: CASSVATGQPQHF. In DNA, the CDR3 is TGTGCCAGCAGCGTAGCTACAGGCCAGCCCCAGCATTTT.

CDR3 in DNA: TGTGCCAGCAGCTCAGGGACTAGCTCAGATACGCAGTATTTT. Its protein product is CASSSGTSSDTQYF. V gene TRBV13 combines with J gene TRBJ2-3; 9 bases align to TRBD2. V dropped 4 bases and J dropped 4; count of bases not matched to a gene: 3. From germline, CDR1 is PRHDT and CDR2 FYEKMQ (reference sequence). The CDR3 runs 14 residues.

The chain links TRBV28 to TRBJ2-2; 7 bases are shared with TRBD2. Germline V gene lookup returns CDR1 MDHEN and CDR2 SYDVKM. V shed 6 bases, J shed 6 bases, and the junction held 10 bases outside the gene matches. CDR3 length: 15 residues. The CDR3 here is CASSPTGEGAGELFF. CDR3 coding DNA: TGTGCCAGCAGCCCGACGGGGGAGGGAGCCGGGGAGCTGTTTTTT.

This sequence joins TRBV27 and TRBJ2-7; D tentatively reads TRBD1 or TRBD2 (5 bases each). The V gene's germline CDR1 is MNHEY and CDR2 SMNVEV (reference sequence). V shed 5 bases and J shed 0 bases, with 17 bases lying between them. The CDR3 runs to 16 residues. In DNA, the CDR3 is TGTGCCAGCAGTGAGATAGCCGGGACGGGCTCCTACGAGCAGTACTTC. It encodes CASSEIAGTGSYEQYF.

The V gene is TRBV7-9, the J gene TRBJ1-6; TRBD1 matches 8 bases. The CDR3 has 14 amino acids. CDR1 is SEHNR and CDR2 is FQNEAQ in the germline V gene (reference sequence). The V segment lost 3 bases and the J segment 10 bases; nucleotides outside the gene matches: 5. CDR3 residues: CASSFRTGNSPLHF. CDR3 DNA: TGTGCCAGCAGCTTCAGGACAGGGAACTCACCCCTCCACTTT.

This clone was detected once. This chain uses TRBV7-6 with TRBJ2-5, with a possible D match to TRBD1 (6 bases). V was trimmed by 3 bases and J by 6 bases, leaving 11 bases between them. The CDR3 has 13 amino acids. Looked up from germline, CDR1 is SGHVS and CDR2 is FNYEAQ. This CDR3 reads CASSLQGWKTQYF. The CDR3 region has the DNA TGTGCCAGCAGCTTGCAGGGGTGGAAGACCCAGTACTTC.

This clone was seen once. This CDR3 reads CASSTGGSYPQETQYF. In nucleotides, the CDR3 is TGTGCCAGCAGCACCGGGGGAAGCTACCCCCAAGAGACCCAGTACTTC. The chain is built from TRBV9 and TRBJ2-5, with a tentative D call TRBD2 (6 bases). The CDR3 consists of 16 residues. V shed 4 bases and J shed 1 base, with 17 bases lying between them. Germline V lookup: CDR1 SGDLS, CDR2 YYNGEE.

This sequence joins TRBV27 and TRBJ1-1; D gene unclear. Per germline, CDR1 MNHEY and CDR2 SMNVEV (reference sequence). Trimming took off 7 bases at V and 2 bases at J, with 14 bases between the two ends. The CDR3 runs 14 residues. The CDR3 DNA follows: TGTGCCAGCACCGTTGCCAGGATCAACACTGAAGCTTTCTTT. Protein product: CASTVARINTEAFF.

The J gene is TRBJ1-1, the V gene TRBV7-2; D remains ambiguous. With 5 bases removed from V and 0 bases from J, the gap between germline ends came to 19 bases. CDR3 size: 17 residues. The germline gives CDR1 SGHTA, CDR2 FQGNSA. CDR3 sequence reads: CASSHLLIGSMNTEAFF. The CDR3 DNA reads as TGTGCCAGCAGCCACCTTCTAATTGGCAGCATGAACACTGAAGCTTTCTTT.

This sequence joins TRBV13 and TRBJ2-7, with TRBD2 as a possible D gene (5 bases). Trimming removed 4 bases at V and 2 bases at J, with 12 bases between. Germline V CDR1 and CDR2: PRHDT, FYEKMQ (reference sequence). The CDR3 contains 14 residues. As DNA, the CDR3 is TGTGCCAGCAGCTCAAATAGCGTAACCTACGAGCAGTACTTC. Its protein product is CASSSNSVTYEQYF. The whole variable domain, remainder taken from reference TRBV13 and TRBJ2-7, is AAGVIQSPRHLIKEKRETATLKCYPIPRHDTVYWYQQGPGQDPQFLISFYEKMQSDKGSIPDRFSAQQFSDYHSELNMSSLELGDSALYFCASSSNSVTYEQYFGPGTRLTVT.

This chain joins TRBV2 and TRBJ2-3; D ambiguous. Trimming took 0 bases from V and 5 from J, leaving 12 bases between them. This CDR3 has 15 amino acids. Germline CDR1 reads SNHLY; CDR2 reads FYNNEI. The CDR3 DNA sequence: TGTGCCAGCAGTGAAGCGACGGCCCCGGGAGATACGCAGTATTTT. Its protein product is CASSEATAPGDTQYF.

J is TRBJ1-5 and V is TRBV19; D is uncertain. Deletions cut 2 bases from V and 1 base from J, with 9 bases between. Germline lookup yields CDR1 LNHDA and CDR2 SQIVND (reference sequence). The CDR3 has 15 residues. CDR3 sequence: CASSIPPRSNQPQHF. The CDR3 nucleotides are TGTGCCAGTAGTATACCACCTAGGAGCAATCAGCCCCAGCATTTT.

The rearrangement links TRBV19 to TRBJ2-3; tentatively, D is TRBD2 (6 bases). Trimming cost V 4 bases and J 3 bases, with 14 bases left between them. Per the germline V gene, CDR1 is LNHDA and CDR2 is SQIVND (reference sequence). The CDR3 extends over 15 amino acids. CDR3: CASSTGGSATDTQYF. The CDR3 DNA follows: TGTGCCAGTAGTACTGGGGGGTCCGCGACAGATACGCAGTATTTT.

This clone was seen just once. V is TRBV6-5 and J is TRBJ1-2, with 7 positions matching TRBD1. The length of the CDR3 is 15 residues. Germline trimming cut 5 bases from V and 6 bases from J; bases unmatched to any gene: 12. Per germline, CDR1 MNHEY and CDR2 SVGAGI. The CDR3 nucleotides read TGTGCCAGCAGTGCACAGGGGAGTTGGTTGAATGGCTACACCTTC. Amino acids: CASSAQGSWLNGYTF.

This chain uses TRBV7-6 with TRBJ2-2; D ambiguous. The V end lost 1 base, the J end lost 2 bases, and 5 bases lay between the germline ends. The CDR3 is made up of 14 amino acids. Germline assignment: CDR1 SGHVS and CDR2 FNYEAQ. CDR3 residues: CASSLGHNTGELFF. CDR3 sequence (DNA): TGTGCCAGCAGCTTAGGACACAACACCGGGGAGCTGTTTTTT.

This chain joins TRBV13 and TRBJ2-5, with 13 positions matching TRBD2. Germline-derived CDR1 and CDR2 are PRHDT and FYEKMQ (reference sequence). The CDR3 extends over 17 amino acids. Trimming cost V 5 bases and J 5 bases; bases outside gene matches: 11. This chain's CDR3 is CASSATDGLAGEETQYF. CDR3 DNA: TGTGCCAGCAGCGCTACCGACGGACTAGCGGGAGAGGAGACCCAGTACTTC.

This chain links TRBV13 with TRBJ2-5; 7 nucleotides line up with TRBD2. Trimming cost V 5 bases and J 1 base; bases outside gene matches: 13. There are 17 residues in the CDR3. The germline gives CDR1 PRHDT, CDR2 FYEKMQ (reference sequence). CDR3 region: CASSPPPGGRTQETQYF. CDR3 DNA: TGTGCCAGCAGCCCACCTCCCGGCGGGAGAACCCAAGAGACCCAGTACTTC.

CDR3 coding DNA: TGTGCCAGCAGTTTAAGGCTTCCTGGGGATTTGTTTTTT. Residues: CASSLRLPGDLFF. This chain links TRBV28 with TRBJ1-4; D gene uncertain. The CDR3 runs to 13 residues. Germline CDR1 reads MDHEN; CDR2 reads SYDVKM. The V end was cut by 2 bases, the J end by 15 bases, with 16 bases between.

This chain connects TRBV14 to TRBJ2-3; TRBD2 matches at 9 bases. The CDR3 covers 19 residues. Germline V gene sequence: CDR1 SGHDN, CDR2 FVKESK. The ends lost 0 bases at V and 1 base at J; junction bases unmatched: 11. The CDR3 nucleotides read TGTGCCAGCAGCCAAGATCGGTGGGGTGTAGCGGGGGGCACAGATACGCAGTATTTT. It yields the protein CASSQDRWGVAGGTDTQYF. Full variable domain (outside the CDR3, taken from reference TRBV14 and TRBJ2-3): EAGVTQFPSHSVIEKGQTVTLRCDPISGHDNLYWYRRVMGKEIKFLLHFVKESKQDESGMPNNRFLAERTGGTYSTLKVQPAELEDSGVYFCASSQDRWGVAGGTDTQYFGPGTRLTVL.

The chain links TRBV11-3 to TRBJ2-7, with TRBD2 matching over 10 bases. The J segment lost 2 bases and the V segment lost 4 bases, leaving 2 bases of the junction unmatched. The V gene's germline CDR1 is SGHNT and CDR2 YENEEA. The CDR3 is made up of 14 amino acids. CDR3 DNA: TGTGCCAGCAGCTGGACTAGCGGAACCTACGAGCAGTACTTC. This codes for CASSWTSGTYEQYF.